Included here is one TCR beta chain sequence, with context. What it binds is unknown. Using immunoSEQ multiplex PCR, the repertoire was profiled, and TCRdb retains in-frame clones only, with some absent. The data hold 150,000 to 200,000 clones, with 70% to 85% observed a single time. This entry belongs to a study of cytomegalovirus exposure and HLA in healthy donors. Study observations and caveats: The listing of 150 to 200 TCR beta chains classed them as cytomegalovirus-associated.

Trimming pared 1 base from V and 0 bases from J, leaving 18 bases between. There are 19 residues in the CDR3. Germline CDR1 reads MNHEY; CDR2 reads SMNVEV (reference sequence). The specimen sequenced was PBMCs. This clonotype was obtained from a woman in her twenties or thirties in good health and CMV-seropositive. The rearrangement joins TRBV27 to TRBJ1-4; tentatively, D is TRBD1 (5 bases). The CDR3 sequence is CASSLFPPTAVATNEKLFF. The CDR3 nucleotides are TGTGCCAGCAGTTTATTCCCCCCGACAGCAGTTGCAACTAATGAAAAACTGTTTTTT.